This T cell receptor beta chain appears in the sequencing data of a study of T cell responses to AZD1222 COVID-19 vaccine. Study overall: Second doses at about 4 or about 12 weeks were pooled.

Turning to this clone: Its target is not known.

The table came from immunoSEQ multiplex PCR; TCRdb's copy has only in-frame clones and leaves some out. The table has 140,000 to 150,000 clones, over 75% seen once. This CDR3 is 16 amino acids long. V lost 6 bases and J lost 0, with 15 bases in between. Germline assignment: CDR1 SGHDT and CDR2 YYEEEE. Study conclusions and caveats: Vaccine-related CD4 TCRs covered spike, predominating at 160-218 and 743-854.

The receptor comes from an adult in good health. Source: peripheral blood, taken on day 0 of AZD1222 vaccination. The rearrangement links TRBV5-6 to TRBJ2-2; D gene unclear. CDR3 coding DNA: TGTGCCAGCATCGACTCGAGATTCGCGAACACCGGGGAGCTGTTTTTT. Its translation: CASIDSRFANTGELFF.